This T cell receptor (beta chain) was observed in a study of cytomegalovirus exposure and HLA in healthy donors. Study conclusions and caveats: It was likely that a cluster of highly shared sequence variants was a sequencing artifact. Across donors, presence/absence analyses took sequencing depth to be roughly uniform.

In the case of this clone: Antigen specificity is unknown.

Germline CDR1 and CDR2: SEHNR and FQNEAQ (reference sequence). Trimming took 4 bases from V and 6 from J, leaving 12 bases between them. This CDR3 is built from 13 residues. The primer mix had 60 Vbeta and 13 Jbeta primers. Libraries were prepared by immunoSEQ multiplex PCR; TCRdb keeps only in-frame clonotypes and omits some of them. Of about 150,000 clones detected, 80% appear once; the ten largest clones hold around 7.2%. The TCR was taken from a man in his thirties or forties in good health and CMV-seropositive. This sequence joins TRBV7-9 and TRBJ1-1, with a tentative D call TRBD1 (5 bases). The material sequenced was PBMCs. CDR3 protein: CASSSPGSAEAFF. CDR3 coding DNA: TGTGCCAGCAGCTCTCCAGGGTCCGCTGAAGCTTTCTTT.